This passage covers 23 T cell receptor beta chains from one sample sequenced in a study of blood T cell repertoires in COVID-19. Here immunoSEQ multiplex PCR was the method, and the copy in TCRdb shows in-frame clones only, minus some. The repertoire includes around 260,000 clones, around 82% of them detected once, and approximately 9% sits in the top ten. The sample was peripheral blood. The receptors were sampled from a woman aged 50 to 65 who had recovered from COVID-19.

The genes are TRBV27 and TRBJ2-7; TRBD2 agrees at 13 bases. Germline V gene sequence: CDR1 MNHEY, CDR2 SMNVEV (reference sequence). The CDR3 runs to 17 residues. Trimming at V came to 7 bases and at J to 0 bases, leaving 9 bases not matched to a gene. DNA of the CDR3: TGTGCCAGCAATCCGGGACTAGCGGGAACCCACTCCTACGAGCAGTACTTC. This codes for CASNPGLAGTHSYEQYF.

The J gene is TRBJ1-3, the V gene TRBV4-3; the D gene is possibly TRBD1 (5 bases). The V gene's germline CDR1 is LGHNA and CDR2 YSLEER. Trimming shortened V by 4 bases and J by 4 bases, and 14 bases separated the two germline ends. The CDR3 sequence is 15 residues long. The CDR3 sequence: CASSPAGGEGNTIYF. The CDR3, as DNA: TGCGCCAGCAGCCCAGCGGGGGGAGAAGGAAACACCATATATTTT.

This clone was picked up many times. The gene calls are TRBV19 and TRBJ1-2; no reliable D call. Germline assignment: CDR1 LNHDA and CDR2 SQIVND (reference sequence). This CDR3 region has 13 residues. Trimming took 11 bases from V and 0 from J, leaving 13 bases between them. CDR3 sequence: CAARIGANYGYTF. In DNA, the CDR3 is TGTGCCGCCCGGATAGGAGCTAACTATGGCTACACCTTC. The full variable domain, in which reference TRBV19 and TRBJ1-2 provide the parts outside the CDR3, is DGGITQSPKYLFRKEGQNVTLSCEQNLNHDAMYWYRQDPGQGLRLIYYSQIVNDFQKGDIAEGYSVSREKKESFPLTVTSAQKNPTAFYLCAARIGANYGYTFGSGTRLTVV.

The gene calls are TRBV28 and TRBJ2-7; D possibly corresponds to TRBD1 (6 bases). CDR1 and CDR2 (germline): MDHEN, SYDVKM. Trimming stripped 6 bases from V and 4 bases from J, with 10 bases between. CDR3 length: 12 residues. The CDR3 is CASRPTGYEQYF. The CDR3 coding sequence is TGTGCCAGCAGGCCGACAGGATACGAGCAGTACTTC.

The chain uses TRBV7-9 and TRBJ2-4, with D perhaps TRBD1 (5 bases). V lost 2 bases and J lost 0, with 8 bases in between. This CDR3 is 15 amino acids long. Germline-derived CDR1 and CDR2 are SEHNR and FQNEAQ (reference sequence). The CDR3 nucleotides read TGTGCCAGCAGCTTAAGGGGTTTAGCCAAAAACATTCAGTACTTC. It encodes CASSLRGLAKNIQYF.

The chain employs TRBV7-2 and TRBJ1-3, with TRBD1 matching over 7 bases. V shed 4 bases and J 12 bases; nucleotides not matched to a gene: 9. The length of the CDR3 is 13 residues. Germline CDR1 and CDR2: SGHTA and FQGNSA. CDR3 nucleotides: TGTGCCAGCAGCTCAGGGGGTCGGGCTGGCATATATTTT. Translated, it gives CASSSGGRAGIYF.

The chain carries TRBV5-1 and TRBJ2-1; D is unresolved. There are 13 residues in the CDR3. Germline V gene sequence: CDR1 SGHRS, CDR2 YFSETQ. Trimming shortened V by 0 bases and J by 5 bases, and 6 bases separated the two germline ends. CDR3 sequence reads: CASSLGLNNEQFF. The CDR3 DNA sequence: TGCGCCAGCAGCTTGGGACTGAACAATGAGCAGTTCTTC.

The chain carries TRBV4-1 and TRBJ1-2, with 8 bases matching TRBD1. This CDR3 is 17 amino acids long. CDR1 and CDR2 from the germline V gene are MGHRA and YSYEKL. The junction had 12 bases not matched to a gene; V was cut back by 0 bases and J by 6 bases. CDR3 bases: TGCGCCAGCAGCCAAGAAGATCGTAGGACAGGGTGGGATGGCTACACCTTC. Protein: CASSQEDRRTGWDGYTF.

Only one count was recorded for this clone. The J gene is TRBJ1-5, the V gene TRBV28; 8 bases fit TRBD1. The CDR3 consists of 16 residues. V dropped 7 bases and J dropped 3; count of bases not matched to a gene: 11. Germline V gene lookup returns CDR1 MDHEN and CDR2 SYDVKM. The CDR3 sequence: CASKTGLQGDNQPQHF. The CDR3 DNA reads TGTGCCAGCAAAACCGGGCTACAGGGGGACAATCAGCCCCAGCATTTT. Full variable domain (outside the CDR3, taken from reference TRBV28 and TRBJ1-5): DVKVTQSSRYLVKRTGEKVFLECVQDMDHENMFWYRQDPGLGLRLIYFSYDVKMKEKGDIPEGYSVSREKKERFSLILESASTNQTSMYLCASKTGLQGDNQPQHFGDGTRLSIL.

The V and J genes are TRBV6-2 or TRBV6-3 and TRBJ2-5; 9 nucleotides agree with TRBD2. This CDR3 comprises 14 residues. The germline gives CDR1 MNHEY, CDR2 SVGEGT. Losses at the gene ends were 5 bases for V and 2 bases for J; bases not matched to a gene: 3. CDR3 sequence: CASSERGAQETQYF. In DNA form, the CDR3 reads TGTGCCAGCAGTGAGCGGGGGGCACAAGAGACCCAGTACTTC.

The chain's CDR3 is CASSWGLAGGPSKTQYF. CDR3 in DNA: TGTGCCAGCAGCTGGGGACTAGCGGGAGGGCCCTCGAAGACCCAGTACTTC. The chain links TRBV11-2 to TRBJ2-5, with 16 bases matching TRBD2. The germline V gene has CDR1 SGHAT and CDR2 FQNNGV. The CDR3 extends over 17 amino acids. Germline trimming cut 4 bases from V and 6 bases from J; bases unmatched to any gene: 8.

The chain carries TRBV7-8 and TRBJ2-1; 8 bases are a match to TRBD2. J lost 6 bases, V lost 1 base, and 5 bases had no gene match. Germline assignment: CDR1 SGHVS and CDR2 FQNEAQ. This CDR3 has 15 amino acids. CDR3 residues: CASSLGLAGLNEQFF. In DNA form, the CDR3 reads TGTGCCAGCAGCTTAGGGCTAGCGGGCCTCAATGAGCAGTTCTTC. The full variable domain, its missing parts supplied by reference TRBV7-8 and TRBJ2-1, is GAGVSQSPRYKVAKRGQDVALRCDPISGHVSLFWYQQALGQGPEFLTYFQNEAQLDKSGLPSDRFFAERPEGSVSTLKIQRTQQEDSAVYLCASSLGLAGLNEQFFGPGTRLTVL.

This sequence joins TRBV28 and TRBJ2-3, with TRBD2 matching over 9 bases. This CDR3 is 16 amino acids long. Germline V CDR1 and CDR2: MDHEN, SYDVKM. V lost 1 base to trimming and J lost 4 bases; unmatched junction nucleotides: 6. The CDR3 nucleotides read TGTGCCAGCAGTTTATTTAGCGGGAGTAGCCCAGATACGCAGTATTTT. It is translated as CASSLFSGSSPDTQYF. Supplemented by reference TRBV28 and TRBJ2-3, the full variable domain reads DVKVTQSSRYLVKRTGEKVFLECVQDMDHENMFWYRQDPGLGLRLIYFSYDVKMKEKGDIPEGYSVSREKKERFSLILESASTNQTSMYLCASSLFSGSSPDTQYFGPGTRLTVL.

The chain recombines TRBV7-8 with TRBJ2-7; 7 nucleotides line up with TRBD2. Germline trimming cut 5 bases from V and 3 bases from J; bases unmatched to any gene: 10. CDR1 and CDR2 (germline): SGHVS, FQNEAQ. CDR3 size: 15 residues. The CDR3 sequence: CASSPSILAVYEQYF. The CDR3 nucleotides are TGTGCCAGCAGCCCATCGATCCTAGCGGTCTACGAGCAGTACTTC.

The rearrangement links TRBV5-6 to TRBJ2-7; D is perhaps TRBD1 (5 bases). Germline assignment: CDR1 SGHDT and CDR2 YYEEEE. The ends were cut back, 0 bases at V and 0 bases at J, with 7 bases in the middle. The CDR3 is 14 residues long. The CDR3 nucleotides are TGTGCCAGCAGCTTGGCAGGGTTCTCCTACGAGCAGTACTTC. Translated, it gives CASSLAGFSYEQYF.

The CDR3 region is CASSQDSGLAGGFREQFF. CDR3 in DNA: TGCGCCAGCAGCCAAGATTCGGGGCTAGCGGGAGGGTTTCGGGAGCAGTTCTTC. The V and J genes are TRBV4-1 and TRBJ2-1, with 12 bases identical to TRBD2. There are 18 residues in the CDR3. The V gene end was trimmed by 0 bases and the J gene end by 10 bases; junction bases not matched to a gene: 13. The germline CDR1 and CDR2 sequences are MGHRA and YSYEKL.

The chain couples TRBV6-2 or TRBV6-3 to TRBJ2-3; TRBD2 matches 10 bases. Germline V gene sequence: CDR1 MNHEY, CDR2 SVGEGT. Losses at the gene ends were 5 bases for V and 5 bases for J; bases not matched to a gene: 4. CDR3 length equals 14 residues. DNA for the CDR3: TGTGCCAGCAGTAGCGGGGGGGCCGGAGATACGCAGTATTTT. Protein product: CASSSGGAGDTQYF.

This sequence joins TRBV5-1 and TRBJ1-2, with unresolved D. The CDR3 has 15 residues. V was trimmed by 0 bases and J by 2 bases, leaving 11 bases between them. In germline, CDR1 is SGHRS, CDR2 YFSETQ. CDR3 bases: TGCGCCAGCAGCTTGGATTCGGGAGGAAACTATGGCTACACCTTC. Its protein product is CASSLDSGGNYGYTF.

For this clone: This specimen includes other DNA sequences encoding the same CDR3. This chain connects TRBV5-1 to TRBJ2-5; 11 positions agree with TRBD1. The CDR3 covers 14 residues. The V gene's germline CDR1 is SGHRS and CDR2 YFSETQ. The V segment lost 4 bases and the J segment 3 bases; nucleotides outside the gene matches: 2. The CDR3 DNA reads as TGCGCCAGCAGCATGGGACAGGGGGAAGAGACCCAGTACTTC. Its translation is CASSMGQGEETQYF.

The count of this clone is one. This chain joins TRBV3-1 (or the pseudogene TRBV3-2) and TRBJ1-3, with TRBD1 as a possible D gene (6 bases). The germline V gene has CDR1 LGHDT and CDR2 YNNKEL (reference sequence). Trimming left V 4 bases short and J 3 bases short, with 19 bases between. The CDR3 length is 17 residues. CDR3 loop: CASSPLGGGGFGNTIYF. CDR3 coding DNA: TGTGCCAGCAGCCCGCTGGGGGGGGGCGGTTTTGGAAACACCATATATTTT.

V and J are TRBV24-1 and TRBJ2-3, with TRBD2 as a possible D gene (6 bases). Trimming stripped 5 bases from V and 1 base from J, with 12 bases between. Germline V gene data show CDR1 as KGHDR and CDR2 as SFDVKD. This CDR3 spans 15 amino acids. The CDR3 loop is CATSAPGDGTDTQYF. The CDR3 nucleotides are TGTGCCACCAGTGCTCCGGGAGACGGCACAGATACGCAGTATTTT.

The chain has TRBV7-2 and TRBJ2-6; weak D call: TRBD2 (6 bases). Trimming took 4 bases from V and 0 from J, leaving 10 bases between them. CDR1 and CDR2 from the germline V gene are SGHTA and FQGNSA. CDR3 length: 16 amino acids. The CDR3 DNA follows: TGTGCCAGCAGCTGGGGGGTGATCTCTGGGGCCAACGTCCTGACTTTC. Its translation is CASSWGVISGANVLTF.

The chain carries TRBV23-1 and TRBJ1-6; 7 nucleotides line up with TRBD1. TRBV23-1 is known as an ORF, though its function is uncertain. Trimming removed 6 bases from V and 4 bases from J; junction bases left unmatched: 6. CDR3 length: 15 amino acids. The CDR3 spells CASRLQGQYNSPLHF. As DNA, the CDR3 is TGCGCCAGCAGGTTACAGGGGCAATATAATTCACCCCTCCACTTT.